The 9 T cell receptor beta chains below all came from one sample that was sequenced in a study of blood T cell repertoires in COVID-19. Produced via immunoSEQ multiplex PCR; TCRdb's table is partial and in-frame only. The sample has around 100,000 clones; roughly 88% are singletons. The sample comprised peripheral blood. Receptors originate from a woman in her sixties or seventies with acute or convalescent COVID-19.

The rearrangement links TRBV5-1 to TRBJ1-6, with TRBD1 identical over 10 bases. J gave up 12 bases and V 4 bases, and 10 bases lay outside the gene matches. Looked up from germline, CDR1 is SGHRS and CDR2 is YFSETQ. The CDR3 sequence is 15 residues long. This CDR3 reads CASSASMTGGEPLHF. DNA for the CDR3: TGCGCCAGCAGCGCCTCTATGACAGGGGGCGAACCCCTCCACTTT.

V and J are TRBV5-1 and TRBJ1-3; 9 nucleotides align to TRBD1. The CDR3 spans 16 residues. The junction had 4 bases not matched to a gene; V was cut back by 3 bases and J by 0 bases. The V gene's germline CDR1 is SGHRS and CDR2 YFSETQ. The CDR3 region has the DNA TGCGCCAGCAGCTGGACAGGGGCCGCCTCTGGAAACACCATATATTTT. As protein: CASSWTGAASGNTIYF.

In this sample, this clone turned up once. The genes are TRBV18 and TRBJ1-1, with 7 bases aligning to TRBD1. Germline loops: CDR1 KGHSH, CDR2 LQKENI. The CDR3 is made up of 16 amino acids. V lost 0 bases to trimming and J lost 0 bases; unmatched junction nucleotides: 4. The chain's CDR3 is CASSPPGQPMNTEAFF. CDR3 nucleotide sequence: TGTGCCAGCTCACCACCGGGACAGCCCATGAACACTGAAGCTTTCTTT.

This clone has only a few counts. The CDR3 loop is CASSSRGIIEAFF. In DNA form, the CDR3 reads TGTGCCAGTAGTAGTAGGGGAATCATTGAAGCTTTCTTT. The V call is TRBV19, the J call TRBJ1-1, with D maybe TRBD1 (5 bases). The CDR3 has 13 amino acids. Germline-derived CDR1 and CDR2 are LNHDA and SQIVND (reference sequence). V was cut by 4 bases and J by 7 bases, with 13 bases left in between.

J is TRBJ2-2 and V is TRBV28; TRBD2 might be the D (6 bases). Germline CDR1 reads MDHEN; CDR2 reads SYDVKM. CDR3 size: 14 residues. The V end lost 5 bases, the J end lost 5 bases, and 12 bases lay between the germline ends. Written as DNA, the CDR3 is TGTGCCAGCAGTGCGGGATTACCTACCGGGGAGCTGTTTTTT. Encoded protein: CASSAGLPTGELFF.

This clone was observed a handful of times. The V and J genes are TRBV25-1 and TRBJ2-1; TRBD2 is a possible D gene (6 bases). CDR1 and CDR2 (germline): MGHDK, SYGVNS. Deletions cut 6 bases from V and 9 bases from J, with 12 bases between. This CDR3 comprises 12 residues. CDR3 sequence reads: CASSPSDREQFF. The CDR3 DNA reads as TGTGCCAGCAGCCCTAGCGATCGTGAGCAGTTCTTC.

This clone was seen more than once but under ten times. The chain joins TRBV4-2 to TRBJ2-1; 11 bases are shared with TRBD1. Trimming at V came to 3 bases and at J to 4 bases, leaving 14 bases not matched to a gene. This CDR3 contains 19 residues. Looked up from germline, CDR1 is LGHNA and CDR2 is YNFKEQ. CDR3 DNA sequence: TGTGCCAGCAGCCACCCGGGACAGGGGGATCGCGCTTTATACAATGAGCAGTTCTTC. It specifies CASSHPGQGDRALYNEQFF.

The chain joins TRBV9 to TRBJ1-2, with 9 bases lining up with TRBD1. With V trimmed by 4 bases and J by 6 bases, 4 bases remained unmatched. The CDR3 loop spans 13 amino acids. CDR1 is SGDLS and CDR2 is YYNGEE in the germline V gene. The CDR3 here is CASSPGTGNGYTF. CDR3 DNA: TGTGCCAGCAGCCCCGGGACAGGGAATGGCTACACCTTC. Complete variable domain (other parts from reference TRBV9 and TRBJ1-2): DSGVTQTPKHLITATGQRVTLRCSPRSGDLSVYWYQQSLDQGLQFLIQYYNGEERAKGNILERFSAQQFPDLHSELNLSSLELGDSALYFCASSPGTGNGYTFGSGTRLTVV.

CDR3: CASSIKEAGAAAFF. The DNA for the CDR3 is TGTGCCAGCAGTATAAAGGAAGCAGGGGCGGCGGCTTTCTTT. V is TRBV11-3 and J is TRBJ1-1, with a weak D call TRBD1 (6 bases). The length of the CDR3 is 14 residues. In germline, CDR1 is SGHNT, CDR2 YENEEA. Between the trimmed V and J ends, which lost 6 bases and 11 bases, there was a span of 22 bases.